Listed below are T cell receptor beta chains from one sample, sequenced in a study of T cells in Graves' hyperthyroidism and ophthalmopathy. TCRdb redid the calling of the multiplex PCR reads with MiXCR, one entry per CDR3 protein. This table has 550,000 to 600,000 distinct CDR3 sequences, over 15% appearing once. Sequenced input: blood. These receptors all come from a woman aged 18 to 35 with Graves' hyperthyroidism. The CDR3 runs from the conserved cysteine through the conserved F or W. D genes are given only for firm matches. Clone size is shown for a subset of rows, as once, few, many or a class of expanded clone.

d_call clone_size j_call v_call cdr3_aa cdr3_nt
NA NA TRBJ2-1 TRBV3-1 CASSPNGRTSYNEQFF TGTGCCAGCAGCCCCAACGGCAGAACCTCCTACAATGAGCAGTTCTTC
NA few TRBJ1-2 TRBV15 CATSRDWSVPDSGYTF TGTGCCACCAGCAGAGATTGGTCGGTCCCTGATTCTGGCTACACCTTC
NA many TRBJ1-1 TRBV19 CASSASGYRTEAFF TGTGCCAGTAGTGCCTCAGGTTATCGGACTGAAGCTTTCTTT
NA few TRBJ2-7 TRBV30 CAWSVQGASRPDWQYF TGTGCCTGGAGTGTACAGGGAGCCTCACGGCCAGATTGGCAGTACTTC
NA many TRBJ2-1 TRBV11-2 CASSLAGQNEQFF TGTGCCAGCAGCTTAGCAGGCCAGAATGAGCAGTTCTTC
NA many TRBJ2-4 TRBV12-3/TRBV12-4 CASSPTTGAKNIQYF TGTGCCAGCAGTCCAACGACGGGAGCCAAAAACATTCAGTACTTC
TRBD1 many TRBJ1-2 TRBV18 CASSQDRGIYGYTF TGTGCCAGCTCACAAGACAGGGGCATCTATGGCTACACCTTC
NA few TRBJ1-5 TRBV7-3 CASSLSLPGDHQPQHF TGTGCCAGCAGCTTAAGTCTGCCGGGGGATCATCAGCCCCAGCATTTT
NA many TRBJ2-1 TRBV28 CASSLGGGLSYNEQFF TGTGCCAGCAGTTTGGGTGGGGGACTTTCCTACAATGAGCAGTTCTTC
NA few TRBJ1-6 TRBV5-4 CASSPSQVPLSEIHF TGTGCCAGCAGCCCTAGCCAGGTTCCCCTTTCCGAAATCCACTTT
TRBD1 NA TRBJ2-3 TRBV19 CASRQGPDTQYF TGTGCCAGCCGACAGGGCCCAGATACGCAGTATTTT
NA NA TRBJ1-2 TRBV10-3 CAISGPVRGLNYGYTF TGTGCCATCAGTGGACCGGTTAGGGGATTGAACTATGGCTACACCTTC
TRBD2 few TRBJ2-5 TRBV12-3/TRBV12-4 CASRGGGTQYF TGTGCCTCCCGGGGGGGAGGGACCCAGTACTTC
NA many TRBJ2-3 TRBV7-8 CASRETGSAQYF TGTGCCAGCAGGGAGACTGGATCGGCGCAGTATTTT
NA NA TRBJ2-1 TRBV4-1 CASSLIRDEQFF TGCGCCAGCAGCCTCATCCGGGATGAGCAGTTCTTC
NA few TRBJ2-6 TRBV2 CASRADSFLSGANVLTF TGTGCCAGCAGGGCGGACAGCTTTCTCTCTGGGGCCAACGTCCTGACTTTC
NA NA TRBJ2-1 TRBV3-1 CASSQDRREQFF TGTGCCAGCAGCCAAGATCGGCGTGAGCAGTTCTTC
NA many TRBJ1-1 TRBV10-3 CAISEGLNTEAFF TGTGCCATCAGTGAGGGTTTGAACACTGAAGCTTTCTTT
NA many TRBJ2-1 TRBV20-1 CSARIPRGNEQFF TGCAGTGCTAGAATACCGAGGGGCAATGAGCAGTTCTTC
TRBD1 many TRBJ1-5 TRBV15 CATGVLGQGAMGNQPQHF TGTGCCACCGGAGTATTAGGACAGGGGGCAATGGGCAATCAGCCCCAGCATTTT
NA NA TRBJ1-5 TRBV19 CASGRSRSNQPQHF TGTGCCAGTGGCAGGTCCAGGAGCAATCAGCCCCAGCATTTT
NA once TRBJ2-7 TRBV5-1 CASSLEPRQNYEQYF TGCGCCAGCAGCTTGGAACCCCGACAGAACTACGAGCAGTACTTC
NA NA TRBJ1-2 TRBV10-3 CAIKPHPEADYGYTF TGTGCCATCAAACCCCACCCTGAAGCGGACTATGGCTACACCTTC
NA NA TRBJ2-7 TRBV28 CASSLKFWSGEPGYEQYF TGTGCCAGCAGTTTAAAGTTTTGGTCGGGAGAACCGGGCTACGAGCAGTACTTC
NA NA TRBJ2-7 TRBV19 CASSTQNRVSEQYF TGTGCCAGTAGTACTCAAAACAGGGTATCCGAGCAGTACTTC
TRBD1 many TRBJ2-7 TRBV12-3/TRBV12-4 CASSLGTGGSEQYF TGTGCCAGCAGTTTGGGGACAGGGGGCTCCGAGCAGTACTTC
NA NA TRBJ1-5 TRBV2 CASREGNSSQPQHF TGTGCCAGCAGGGAAGGAAATAGCAGTCAGCCCCAGCATTTT
NA few TRBJ2-1 TRBV19 CATRTGASYNEQFF TGTGCCACCCGGACCGGAGCGTCCTACAATGAGCAGTTCTTC
TRBD1 many TRBJ2-3 TRBV2 CASSVDRGRGDTQYF TGTGCCAGCAGTGTTGACAGGGGGCGGGGGGATACGCAGTATTTT
TRBD1 many TRBJ1-1 TRBV5-1 CASSPDQGVAFF TGCGCCAGCAGCCCTGACCAGGGGGTGGCTTTCTTT
NA NA TRBJ1-4 TRBV29-1 CSVAGMSAEPTNEKLFF TGCAGCGTCGCAGGGATGTCCGCCGAGCCAACTAATGAAAAACTGTTTTTT
TRBD2 many TRBJ2-1 TRBV24-1 CATSDSPSGSSYNEQFF TGTGCCACCAGTGATTCGCCTAGCGGGAGCTCCTACAATGAGCAGTTCTTC
NA NA TRBJ2-7 TRBV18 CASSPPTVNSYEQYF TGTGCCAGCTCACCACCTACAGTTAATTCCTACGAGCAGTACTTC
NA many TRBJ2-7 TRBV27 CASSLGGPGEQYF TGTGCCAGCAGTTTGGGCGGGCCCGGGGAGCAGTACTTC
TRBD1 few TRBJ2-2 TRBV27 CASSLLGQANTGELFF TGTGCCAGCAGTCTCCTGGGACAGGCGAACACCGGGGAGCTGTTTTTT
NA few TRBJ2-5 TRBV27 CAGSFMYPSQETQYF TGTGCCGGCAGTTTCATGTATCCTTCCCAAGAGACCCAGTACTTC
TRBD1 NA TRBJ2-6 TRBV5-1 CASSLVPGGISGANVLTF TGCGCCAGCAGCTTGGTGCCAGGGGGTATCTCTGGGGCCAACGTCCTGACTTTC
TRBD2 NA TRBJ2-1 TRBV9 CASSVGPSGGNEQFF TGTGCCAGCAGCGTAGGCCCTAGCGGGGGGAATGAGCAGTTCTTC
NA many TRBJ1-5 TRBV2 CASSERERTVTQPQHF TGTGCCAGCAGTGAACGCGAACGGACTGTCACTCAGCCCCAGCATTTT
NA many TRBJ2-7 TRBV27 CASSSGWGIYEQYF TGTGCCAGCAGTTCTGGGTGGGGGATTTACGAGCAGTACTTC
NA many TRBJ1-1 TRBV12-3/TRBV12-4 CASSLGPQNTEAFF TGTGCCAGCAGTCTAGGACCGCAGAACACTGAAGCTTTCTTT
NA few TRBJ2-2 TRBV18 CASSPWPMNTGELFF TGTGCCAGCTCACCGTGGCCGATGAACACCGGGGAGCTGTTTTTT
NA many TRBJ1-1 TRBV5-1 CASSLSPAYTEAFF TGCGCCAGCAGCTTGTCGCCAGCCTACACTGAAGCTTTCTTT
TRBD1 many TRBJ1-3 TRBV28 CASSLIDETGGNTIYF TGTGCCAGCAGTTTAATTGACGAGACAGGGGGAAACACCATATATTTT
NA few TRBJ2-1 TRBV6-1 CASRSTSTNEQFF TGTGCCAGCAGGTCAACTAGCACCAATGAGCAGTTCTTC
TRBD2 few TRBJ2-2 TRBV4-2 CASSQKVVAGQTNTGELFF TGTGCCAGCAGCCAAAAGGTGGTAGCGGGGCAAACGAACACCGGGGAGCTGTTTTTT
TRBD2 many TRBJ2-2 TRBV2 CASLLAVNTGELFF TGTGCCAGCCTGCTAGCGGTTAACACCGGGGAGCTGTTTTTT
NA NA TRBJ1-1 TRBV5-1 CASSWGARTEAFF TGCGCCAGCAGCTGGGGGGCGCGGACTGAAGCTTTCTTT
TRBD2 NA TRBJ2-2 TRBV4-1 CASSRSGLAGGTGELFF TGCGCCAGCAGCCGCAGCGGACTAGCGGGGGGCACCGGGGAGCTGTTTTTT
TRBD2 many TRBJ2-7 TRBV28 CASTTGLAYEQYF TGTGCCAGCACCACAGGACTAGCGTACGAGCAGTACTTC
NA NA TRBJ2-5 TRBV3-1 CASRTDQETQYF TGTGCCAGCAGGACGGATCAAGAGACCCAGTACTTC
NA many TRBJ2-4 TRBV2 CASRVPEGNIQYF TGTGCCAGCAGGGTTCCCGAGGGGAACATTCAGTACTTC